This TCR beta chain was captured by sequencing in a study of cytomegalovirus exposure and HLA in healthy donors. Study at large: Most genotyped donors, about 81% of 398, had Caucasian-associated genetic ancestry.

The germline V and J ends were trimmed by 5 bases and 2 bases, with 19 bases remaining between them. Germline-derived CDR1 and CDR2 are LNHDA and SQIVND (reference sequence). The length of the CDR3 is 17 residues. Researchers ran the PCR with 60 Vbeta and 13 Jbeta primers. Profiled with immunoSEQ multiplex PCR; TCRdb holds only in-frame clones, not every one. The table shows 90,000 to 130,000 clones, with around 80% occurring only once. This clone turned up a few times. The clonotype was recovered from a man aged 30 to 39 in good health and CMV-seropositive. The chain couples TRBV19 to TRBJ1-3, with a possible D match to TRBD1 (6 bases). Sequenced input: PBMCs. CDR3 region: CASSLIRTVKAGNTIYF. In nucleotides, the CDR3 is TGTGCCAGTAGTCTTATCCGGACAGTGAAGGCTGGAAACACCATATATTTT.